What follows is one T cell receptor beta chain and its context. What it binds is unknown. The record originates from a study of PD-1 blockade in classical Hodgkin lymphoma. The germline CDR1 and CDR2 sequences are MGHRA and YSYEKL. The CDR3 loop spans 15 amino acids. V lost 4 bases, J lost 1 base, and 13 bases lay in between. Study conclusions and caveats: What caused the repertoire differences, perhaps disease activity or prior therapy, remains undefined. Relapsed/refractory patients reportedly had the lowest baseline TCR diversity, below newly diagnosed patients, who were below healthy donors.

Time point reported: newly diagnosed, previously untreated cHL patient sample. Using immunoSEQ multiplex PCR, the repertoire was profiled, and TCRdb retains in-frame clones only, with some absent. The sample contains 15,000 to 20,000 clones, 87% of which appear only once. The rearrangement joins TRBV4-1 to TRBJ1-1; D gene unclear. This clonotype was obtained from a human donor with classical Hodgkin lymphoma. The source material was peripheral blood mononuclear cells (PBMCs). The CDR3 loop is CASSLMGRGNTEAFF. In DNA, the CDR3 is TGCGCCAGCAGCCTCATGGGCCGCGGGAACACTGAAGCTTTCTTT.